Listed here are 28 T cell receptor beta chains from one sample, sequenced in a study of T cell changes during pregnancy in multiple sclerosis. The table came from immunoSEQ multiplex PCR; TCRdb's copy has only in-frame clones and leaves some out. The data show about 50,000 clones, 92% seen once. Sequencing used CD4+ T cells from peripheral blood mononuclear cells, obtained after pregnancy. Receptors originate from a female donor with multiple sclerosis, enrolled in a pregnancy study.

The V and J genes are TRBV5-1 and TRBJ1-1; the D is unclear. The V end lost 6 bases, the J end lost 6 bases, and 9 bases lay between the germline ends. This CDR3 spans 11 amino acids. Germline-derived CDR1 and CDR2 are SGHRS and YFSETQ. In DNA form, the CDR3 reads TGCGCCAGCAAAGACAAGGCTGAAGCTTTCTTT. This codes for CASKDKAEAFF.

The chain carries TRBV7-9 and TRBJ2-1; TRBD2 aligns across 11 bases. Per the germline V gene, CDR1 is SEHNR and CDR2 is FQNEAQ (reference sequence). The junction had 11 bases not matched to a gene; V was cut back by 4 bases and J by 6 bases. The CDR3 is made up of 17 amino acids. CDR3: CASSSTFGTSGFNEQFF. The CDR3, as DNA: TGTGCCAGCAGCTCAACCTTTGGGACTAGCGGTTTCAATGAGCAGTTCTTC.

This chain links TRBV7-2 with TRBJ2-1; the match to TRBD1 covers 8 bases. The CDR3 consists of 12 residues. V was pared by 5 bases and J by 8 bases, with 2 bases of the junction left unmatched. Germline V gene sequence: CDR1 SGHTA, CDR2 FQGNSA. The CDR3 bases are TGTGCCAGCAGCATGACAGGGGATGAGCAGTTCTTC. It encodes CASSMTGDEQFF.

The chain recombines TRBV6-4 with TRBJ2-3; 12 bases agree with TRBD2. J gave up 6 bases and V 4 bases, and 5 bases lay outside the gene matches. CDR3 length: 15 residues. Germline V gene sequence: CDR1 MRHNA, CDR2 SNTAGT. The CDR3 coding sequence is TGTGCCAGCAGTGTGCTAGCGGGAGGGCCGGATACGCAGTATTTT. Amino acid sequence: CASSVLAGGPDTQYF.

This clone was seen a single time. This chain joins TRBV18 and TRBJ2-3; D may be TRBD2 (5 bases). The CDR3 covers 16 residues. In germline, CDR1 is KGHSH, CDR2 LQKENI. V lost 1 base and J 6 bases, leaving 17 bases between the germline ends. In DNA form, the CDR3 reads TGTGCCAGCTCACCACTAGGACCAGGAGGATCCGATACGCAGTATTTT. It yields the protein CASSPLGPGGSDTQYF.

This clone occurred a few times. The chain uses TRBV29-1 and TRBJ1-1, with D perhaps matching TRBD1 (5 bases). The germline V gene has CDR1 SQVTM and CDR2 ANQGSEA. V was cut by 7 bases and J by 6 bases, with 9 bases left in between. The CDR3 length is 10 residues. As DNA, the CDR3 is TGCAGCGGTGGGACTTCTGAAGCTTTCTTT. Protein: CSGGTSEAFF. Looking up the rest from reference TRBV29-1 and TRBJ1-1 gives the full variable domain: SAVISQKPSRDICQRGTSLTIQCQVDSQVTMMFWYRQQPGQSLTLIATANQGSEATYESGFVIDKFPISRPNLTFSTLTVSNMSPEDSSIYLCSGGTSEAFFGQGTRLTVV.

This clone was seen only once. J is TRBJ2-5 and V is TRBV5-6; D perhaps matches TRBD1 (6 bases). Germline V lookup: CDR1 SGHDT, CDR2 YYEEEE. Trimming removed 2 bases at V and 1 base at J, with 12 bases between. This CDR3 contains 15 residues. The chain's CDR3 is CASSFFNRAQETQYF. The CDR3 DNA sequence: TGTGCCAGCAGCTTCTTCAACAGGGCCCAAGAGACCCAGTACTTC.

The chain is built from TRBV29-1 and TRBJ2-1; 12 positions match TRBD2. The germline V gene encodes CDR1 SQVTM and CDR2 ANQGSEA. The CDR3 contains 16 residues. Germline trimming cut 5 bases from V and 7 bases from J; bases unmatched to any gene: 12. The chain's CDR3 is CSVRPSGRAGGNEQFF. The DNA for the CDR3 is TGCAGCGTTCGTCCTAGCGGGAGGGCCGGGGGTAATGAGCAGTTCTTC.

J is TRBJ1-1 and V is TRBV4-1; maybe TRBD1 (5 bases). Germline V gene data show CDR1 as MGHRA and CDR2 as YSYEKL. This CDR3 is built from 16 residues. V shed 4 bases and J shed 5 bases, with 20 bases lying between them. CDR3 residues: CASSPRTNPSGTEAFF. The CDR3 coding sequence is TGCGCCAGCAGCCCCAGGACAAACCCAAGTGGAACTGAAGCTTTCTTT.

This clone was observed a few times. This chain uses TRBV11-2 with TRBJ2-3, with D possibly being TRBD2 (5 bases). The germline gives CDR1 SGHAT, CDR2 FQNNGV. V was cut by 8 bases and J by 0 bases, with 15 bases left in between. This CDR3 is 15 amino acids long. In DNA form, the CDR3 reads TGTGCCAGCCGAGAGAAGCGGCTTAGCACAGATACGCAGTATTTT. Its translation is CASREKRLSTDTQYF.

The CDR3 reads CASSYRDRVNGEQYF. The CDR3 DNA is TGTGCCAGCAGCTATCGGGACAGGGTGAATGGCGAGCAGTACTTC. The chain recombines TRBV27 with TRBJ2-7, with 9 bases that match TRBD1. The CDR3 consists of 15 residues. After removal of 6 bases from V and 6 bases from J, the junction contained 12 bases not matched to a gene. Per germline, CDR1 MNHEY and CDR2 SMNVEV (reference sequence).

The chain employs TRBV28 and TRBJ2-5, with 8 bases fitting TRBD1. With 6 bases clipped from V and 2 bases from J, the junction kept 11 bases outside the gene matches. The germline gives CDR1 MDHEN, CDR2 SYDVKM. This CDR3 is 16 amino acids long. The CDR3 coding sequence is TGTGCCAGCAGACCAGGACAGGGATCGAAGCAAGAGACCCAGTACTTC. Translating gives CASRPGQGSKQETQYF. Complete variable domain (other parts from reference TRBV28 and TRBJ2-5): DVKVTQSSRYLVKRTGEKVFLECVQDMDHENMFWYRQDPGLGLRLIYFSYDVKMKEKGDIPEGYSVSREKKERFSLILESASTNQTSMYLCASRPGQGSKQETQYFGPGTRLLVL.

The chain uses TRBV7-3 and TRBJ2-3; TRBD2 aligns across 14 bases. The CDR3 runs 19 residues. V dropped 6 bases and J dropped 4; count of bases not matched to a gene: 15. The germline V gene encodes CDR1 SGHTA and CDR2 FQGTGA. The CDR3 nucleotides are TGTGCCAGCAGTCGCCGGGGGGGACTAGCGGGAGAGGGGTCAGATACGCAGTATTTT. Its translation is CASSRRGGLAGEGSDTQYF.

The rearrangement links TRBV7-9 to TRBJ1-4; the D gene is possibly TRBD1 (5 bases). The germline CDR1 and CDR2 sequences are SEHNR and FQNEAQ (reference sequence). The ends were cut back, 3 bases at V and 3 bases at J, with 14 bases in the middle. The CDR3 totals 16 residues. CDR3 DNA sequence: TGTGCCAGCAGCTTGGACACCGGGAGGGCTAATGAAAAACTGTTTTTT. Translated, it gives CASSLDTGRANEKLFF.

This rearrangement joins TRBV7-2 to TRBJ2-3; 10 bases fit TRBD2. The CDR3 totals 16 residues. Germline V gene lookup returns CDR1 SGHTA and CDR2 FQGNSA. The junction had 11 bases not matched to a gene; V was cut back by 5 bases and J by 6 bases. This CDR3 reads CASSPSSLAGEDTQYF. The CDR3 nucleotides read TGTGCCAGCAGCCCCTCGTCCCTAGCGGGAGAGGATACGCAGTATTTT.

This chain links TRBV7-9 with TRBJ1-1; a weak D match, TRBD1 (5 bases). The CDR3 covers 14 residues. Trimming pared 6 bases from V and 1 base from J, leaving 12 bases between. Per the germline V gene, CDR1 is SEHNR and CDR2 is FQNEAQ (reference sequence). The CDR3 loop is CASSFGGGNTEAFF. The CDR3 DNA reads as TGTGCCAGCAGTTTCGGCGGGGGGAACACTGAAGCTTTCTTT. The variable domain in full, with the rest retrieved from reference TRBV7-9 and TRBJ1-1, is DTGVSQNPRHKITKRGQNVTFRCDPISEHNRLYWYRQTLGQGPEFLTYFQNEAQLEKSRLLSDRFSAERPKGSFSTLEIQRTEQGDSAMYLCASSFGGGNTEAFFGQGTRLTVV.

This clone was seen a single time. The chain links TRBV5-3 to TRBJ2-5; TRBD2 matches 13 bases. TRBV5-3 is an ORF, and what it does is uncertain. V gave up 4 bases and J gave up 2 bases; unmatched junction bases: 8. This CDR3 contains 17 residues. This CDR3 is CARSPRLAGGWQETQYF. In DNA, the CDR3 is TGTGCCAGAAGCCCAAGACTAGCGGGGGGTTGGCAAGAGACCCAGTACTTC.

Only one count was recorded for this clone. The V and J genes are TRBV7-2 and TRBJ1-4; maybe TRBD1 (6 bases). CDR3 size: 14 residues. CDR1 is SGHTA and CDR2 is FQGNSA in the germline V gene. The V end was cut by 6 bases, the J end by 12 bases, with 20 bases between. CDR3 sequence reads: CASSLDRRKGELFF. Here the CDR3 DNA reads TGTGCCAGCAGTCTCGACAGGCGAAAGGGAGAACTGTTTTTT. Combining the CDR3 with reference TRBV7-2 and TRBJ1-4 gives the whole variable domain GAGVSQSPSNKVTEKGKDVELRCDPISGHTALYWYRQSLGQGLEFLIYFQGNSAPDKSGLPSDRFSAERTGGSVSTLTIQRTQQEDSAVYLCASSLDRRKGELFFGSGTQLSVL.

This chain connects TRBV14 to TRBJ2-7, with D perhaps TRBD1 (5 bases). In germline, CDR1 is SGHDN, CDR2 FVKESK. The CDR3 sequence is 14 residues long. V shed 5 bases and J shed 3 bases, with 14 bases lying between them. This chain's CDR3 is CASSSQRGIYEQYF. CDR3 in DNA: TGTGCCAGCAGCTCCCAAAGGGGTATCTACGAGCAGTACTTC.

V usage is TRBV9 and J usage is TRBJ2-4, with 7 bases matching TRBD2. The germline CDR1 and CDR2 sequences are SGDLS and YYNGEE. Trimming cost V 4 bases and J 0 bases; bases outside gene matches: 19. The CDR3 is 20 amino acids. The CDR3 loop is CASSPPPGAGNLLAKNIQYF. CDR3 nucleotides: TGTGCCAGCAGCCCCCCCCCGGGAGCGGGGAACCTCCTAGCCAAAAACATTCAGTACTTC.

The V and J genes are TRBV5-1 and TRBJ2-2; 9 bases fit TRBD2. The CDR3 spans 19 residues. The ends lost 0 bases at V and 1 base at J; junction bases unmatched: 10. The germline CDR1 and CDR2 sequences are SGHRS and YFSETQ. Here the CDR3 reads CASSLDGSGRAMNTGELFF. CDR3 sequence (DNA): TGCGCCAGCAGCTTGGATGGTAGCGGGAGAGCAATGAACACCGGGGAGCTGTTTTTT.

This clone came up once. This rearrangement joins TRBV7-9 to TRBJ2-7; 8 positions agree with TRBD2. This CDR3 region has 16 residues. Germline V CDR1 and CDR2: SEHNR, FQNEAQ (reference sequence). V lost 1 base and J lost 2; bases outside the gene matches: 7. CDR3 coding DNA: TGTGCCAGCAGCTTAGTAGCGGGACCTAGGCCCTACGAGCAGTACTTC. It specifies CASSLVAGPRPYEQYF.

The rearrangement links TRBV29-1 to TRBJ2-3, with D possibly being TRBD2 (5 bases). Trimming pared 3 bases from V and 1 base from J, leaving 8 bases between. This CDR3 region has 13 residues. Germline V lookup: CDR1 SQVTM, CDR2 ANQGSEA. CDR3 amino acids: CSVDGEGTDTQYF. The CDR3 DNA reads as TGCAGCGTTGACGGGGAAGGCACAGATACGCAGTATTTT.

The rearrangement links TRBV15 to TRBJ2-1, with 7 bases lining up with TRBD2. V gave up 3 bases and J gave up 9 bases; unmatched junction bases: 11. CDR1 is LNHNV, CDR2 YYDKDF, per germline (reference sequence). The CDR3 loop spans 15 amino acids. The CDR3 DNA sequence: TGTGCCACCAGCAGCCGCCGCGGACTAGGAGGTGAGCAGTTCTTC. Its protein is CATSSRRGLGGEQFF. The full variable domain, with the rest looked up from reference TRBV15 and TRBJ2-1, is DAMVIQNPRYQVTQFGKPVTLSCSQTLNHNVMYWYQQKSSQAPKLLFHYYDKDFNNEADTPDNFQSRRPNTSFCFLDIRSPGLGDTAMYLCATSSRRGLGGEQFFGPGTRLTVL.

The rearrangement joins TRBV19 to TRBJ2-2, with 7 bases lining up with TRBD1. Looked up from germline, CDR1 is LNHDA and CDR2 is SQIVND (reference sequence). The junction had 6 bases not matched to a gene; V was cut back by 8 bases and J by 3 bases. The CDR3 loop spans 14 amino acids. The CDR3 region has the DNA TGTGCCAGTCGACAGGGATCGGACACCGGGGAGCTGTTTTTT. It encodes CASRQGSDTGELFF.

The chain is built from TRBV4-3 and TRBJ2-6; D perhaps matches TRBD2 (5 bases). V was pared by 4 bases and J by 0 bases, with 13 bases between. The CDR3 loop spans 17 amino acids. CDR1 and CDR2 (germline): LGHNA, YSLEER. The CDR3 DNA reads as TGCGCCAGCAGCCTAAGACTAACCATCTCTGGGGCCAACGTCCTGACTTTC. This encodes CASSLRLTISGANVLTF.

The V call is TRBV9, the J call TRBJ2-7, with 9 bases that match TRBD1. V trimming: 4 bases; J trimming: 6 bases; junction bases outside the gene matches: 11. CDR1 is SGDLS, CDR2 YYNGEE, per germline. The CDR3 length is 15 residues. This CDR3 reads CASSTTGGRGSEQYF. The CDR3 region has the DNA TGTGCCAGCAGCACTACAGGGGGCCGAGGTAGCGAGCAGTACTTC. The full variable domain, completed using reference TRBV9 and TRBJ2-7, is DSGVTQTPKHLITATGQRVTLRCSPRSGDLSVYWYQQSLDQGLQFLIQYYNGEERAKGNILERFSAQQFPDLHSELNLSSLELGDSALYFCASSTTGGRGSEQYFGPGTRLTVT.

The J gene is TRBJ2-1, the V gene TRBV15; 8 bases line up with TRBD2. The CDR3 contains 14 residues. J gave up 7 bases and V 6 bases, and 8 bases lay outside the gene matches. CDR1 LNHNV and CDR2 YYDKDF come from the germline V gene (reference sequence). CDR3 coding DNA: TGTGCCACCAGTCCGAGACTAGCGCGGAATGAGCAGTTCTTC. Translation gives CATSPRLARNEQFF.